This T cell receptor (beta chain) is from a study of T-cell reconstitution after alpha-beta-depleted transplantation in children. The library targeted TCRbeta and was prepared with unique molecular identifiers. TCRdb passed the PCR reads through MiXCR, listing each CDR3 protein once. The sample comprises about 460,000 distinct CDR3 sequences, 9.5% to 15% of which are singletons, and about 6% rests with the top ten. This clonotype was detected ten times or more. The receptor was isolated from a human donor who donated a stem cell graft to a child with combined immunodeficiency. Sequencing used PBMCs from the stem cell graft donor, obtained from the stem cell graft.

CDR3 residues: CASSRQGKGEQYF. The CDR3 DNA follows: TGTGCCAGCAGCCGACAGGGGAAAGGCGAGCAGTACTTC. The rearrangement joins TRBV2 to TRBJ2-7, with 8 positions matching TRBD1. The CDR3 contains 13 residues. Germline loops: CDR1 SNHLY, CDR2 FYNNEI. V lost 6 bases to trimming and J lost 6 bases; unmatched junction nucleotides: 7.